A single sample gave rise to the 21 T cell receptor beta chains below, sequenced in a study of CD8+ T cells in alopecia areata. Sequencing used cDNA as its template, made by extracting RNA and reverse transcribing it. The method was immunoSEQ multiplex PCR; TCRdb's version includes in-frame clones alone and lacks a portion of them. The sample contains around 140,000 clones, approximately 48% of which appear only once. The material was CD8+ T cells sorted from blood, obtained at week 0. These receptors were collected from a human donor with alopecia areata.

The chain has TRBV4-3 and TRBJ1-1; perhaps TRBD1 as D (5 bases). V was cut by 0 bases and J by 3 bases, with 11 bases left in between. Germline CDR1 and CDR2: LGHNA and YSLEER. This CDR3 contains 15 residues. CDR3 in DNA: TGCGCCAGCAGCCAAGATTGGGGCTCACACACTGAAGCTTTCTTT. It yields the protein CASSQDWGSHTEAFF.

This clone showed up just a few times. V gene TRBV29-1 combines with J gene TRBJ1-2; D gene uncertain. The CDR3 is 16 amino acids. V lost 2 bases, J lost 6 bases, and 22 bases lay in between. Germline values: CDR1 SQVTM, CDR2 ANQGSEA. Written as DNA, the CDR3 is TGCAGCGTTGAATCAATGGAGACCCCGGAGGCGGATGGCTACACCTTC. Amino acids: CSVESMETPEADGYTF.

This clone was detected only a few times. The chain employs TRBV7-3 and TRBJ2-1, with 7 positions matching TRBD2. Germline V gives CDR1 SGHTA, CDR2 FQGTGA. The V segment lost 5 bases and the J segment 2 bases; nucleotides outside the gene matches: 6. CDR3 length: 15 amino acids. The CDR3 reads CASSPGGGPYNEQFF. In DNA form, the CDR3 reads TGTGCCAGCAGCCCCGGCGGGGGTCCCTACAATGAGCAGTTCTTC.

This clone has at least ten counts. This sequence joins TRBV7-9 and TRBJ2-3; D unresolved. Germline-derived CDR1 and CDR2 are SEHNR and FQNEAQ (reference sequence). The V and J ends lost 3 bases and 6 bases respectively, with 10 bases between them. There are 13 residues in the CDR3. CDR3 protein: CASSLDVGDTQYF. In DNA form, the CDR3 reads TGTGCCAGCAGCTTGGACGTCGGGGATACGCAGTATTTT.

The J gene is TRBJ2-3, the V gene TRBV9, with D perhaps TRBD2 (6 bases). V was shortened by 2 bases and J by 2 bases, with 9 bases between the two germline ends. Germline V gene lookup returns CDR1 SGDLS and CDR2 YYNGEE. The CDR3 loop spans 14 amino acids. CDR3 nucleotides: TGTGCCAGCAGCGTGCGGGACTTCACAGATACGCAGTATTTT. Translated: CASSVRDFTDTQYF. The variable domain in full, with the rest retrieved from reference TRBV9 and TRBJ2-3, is DSGVTQTPKHLITATGQRVTLRCSPRSGDLSVYWYQQSLDQGLQFLIQYYNGEERAKGNILERFSAQQFPDLHSELNLSSLELGDSALYFCASSVRDFTDTQYFGPGTRLTVL.

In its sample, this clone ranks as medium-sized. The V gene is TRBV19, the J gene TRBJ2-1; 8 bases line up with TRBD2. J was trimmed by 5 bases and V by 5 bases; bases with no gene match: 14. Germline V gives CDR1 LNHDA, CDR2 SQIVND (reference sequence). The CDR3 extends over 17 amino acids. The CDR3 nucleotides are TGTGCCAGTAGTCTTATGGCGGGGGGAAGCCGACACAATGAGCAGTTCTTC. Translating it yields CASSLMAGGSRHNEQFF.

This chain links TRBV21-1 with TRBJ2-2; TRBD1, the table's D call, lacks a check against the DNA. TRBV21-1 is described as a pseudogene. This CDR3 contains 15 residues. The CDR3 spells CASPWGPANTGELFF. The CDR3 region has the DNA TGTGCCAGCCCCTGGGGGCCTGCGAACACCGGGGAGCTGTTTTTT.

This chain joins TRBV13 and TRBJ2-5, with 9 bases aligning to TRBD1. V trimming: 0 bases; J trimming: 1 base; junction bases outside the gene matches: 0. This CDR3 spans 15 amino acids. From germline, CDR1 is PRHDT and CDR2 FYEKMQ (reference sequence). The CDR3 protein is CASSLGGQGQETQYF. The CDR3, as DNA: TGTGCCAGCAGCTTAGGGGGACAGGGCCAAGAGACCCAGTACTTC.

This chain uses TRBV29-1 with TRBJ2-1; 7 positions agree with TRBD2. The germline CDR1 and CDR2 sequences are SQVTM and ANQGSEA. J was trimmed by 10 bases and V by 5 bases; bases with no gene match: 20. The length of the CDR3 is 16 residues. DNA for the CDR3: TGCAGCGTTTTGGGAGGGTGGGACTCCACAGAACGGGAGCAGTTCTTC. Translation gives CSVLGGWDSTEREQFF.

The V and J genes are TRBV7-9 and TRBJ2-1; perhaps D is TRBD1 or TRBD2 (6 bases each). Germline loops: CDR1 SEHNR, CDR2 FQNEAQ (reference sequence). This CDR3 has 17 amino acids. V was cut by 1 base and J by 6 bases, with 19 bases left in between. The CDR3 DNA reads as TGTGCCAGCAGCTTAGGGGCTGAGGGGGGCGCAGGCAATGAGCAGTTCTTC. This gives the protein CASSLGAEGGAGNEQFF.

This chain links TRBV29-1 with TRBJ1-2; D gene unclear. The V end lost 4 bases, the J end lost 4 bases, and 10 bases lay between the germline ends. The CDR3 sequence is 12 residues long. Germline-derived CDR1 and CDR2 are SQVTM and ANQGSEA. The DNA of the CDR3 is TGCAGCGTTGTGACGGGGTCCTATGGCTACACCTTC. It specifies CSVVTGSYGYTF. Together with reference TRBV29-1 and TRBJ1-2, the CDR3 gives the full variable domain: SAVISQKPSRDICQRGTSLTIQCQVDSQVTMMFWYRQQPGQSLTLIATANQGSEATYESGFVIDKFPISRPNLTFSTLTVSNMSPEDSSIYLCSVVTGSYGYTFGSGTRLTVV.

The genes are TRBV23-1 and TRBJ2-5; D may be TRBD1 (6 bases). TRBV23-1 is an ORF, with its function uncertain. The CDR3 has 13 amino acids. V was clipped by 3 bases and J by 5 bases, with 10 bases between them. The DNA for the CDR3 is TGCGCCAGCAGTCATCCCGACAGGGAGACCCAGTACTTC. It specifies CASSHPDRETQYF.

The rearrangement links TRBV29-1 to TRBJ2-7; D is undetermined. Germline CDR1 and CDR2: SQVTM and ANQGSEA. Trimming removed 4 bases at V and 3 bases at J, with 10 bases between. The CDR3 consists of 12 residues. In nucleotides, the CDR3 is TGCAGCGTTGTCAGCATCAACTACGAGCAGTACTTC. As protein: CSVVSINYEQYF.

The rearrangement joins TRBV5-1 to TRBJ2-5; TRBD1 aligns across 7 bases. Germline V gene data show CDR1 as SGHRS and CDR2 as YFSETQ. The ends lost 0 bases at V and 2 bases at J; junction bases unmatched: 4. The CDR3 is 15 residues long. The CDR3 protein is CASSLAGTEQETQYF. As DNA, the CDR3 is TGCGCCAGCAGCTTGGCCGGGACAGAGCAAGAGACCCAGTACTTC.

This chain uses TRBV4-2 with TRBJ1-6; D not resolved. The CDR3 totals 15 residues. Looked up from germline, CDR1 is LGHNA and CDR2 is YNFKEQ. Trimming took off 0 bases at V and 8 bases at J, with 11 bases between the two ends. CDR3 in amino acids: CASSQDRVRDSPLHF. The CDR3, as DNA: TGTGCCAGCAGCCAAGATCGGGTCCGAGATTCACCCCTCCACTTT.

The CDR3 is CASSLDRGAMNTEAFF. CDR3 in DNA: TGTGCCAGCAGCCTAGACAGGGGCGCTATGAACACTGAAGCTTTCTTT. The chain links TRBV2 to TRBJ1-1; 8 bases agree with TRBD1. The J segment lost 0 bases and the V segment lost 6 bases, leaving 9 bases of the junction unmatched. This CDR3 region has 16 residues. Germline lookup yields CDR1 SNHLY and CDR2 FYNNEI.

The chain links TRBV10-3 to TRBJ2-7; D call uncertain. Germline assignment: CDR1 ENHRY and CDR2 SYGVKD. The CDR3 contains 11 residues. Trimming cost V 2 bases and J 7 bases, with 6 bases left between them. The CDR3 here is CAISETREQYF. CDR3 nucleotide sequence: TGTGCCATCAGTGAGACGAGAGAGCAGTACTTC.

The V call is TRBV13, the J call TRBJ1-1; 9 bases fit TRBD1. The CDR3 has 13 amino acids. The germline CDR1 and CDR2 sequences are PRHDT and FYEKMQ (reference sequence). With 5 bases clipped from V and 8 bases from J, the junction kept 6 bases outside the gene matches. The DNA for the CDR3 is TGTGCCAGCAGCCCAGGACAGGGGATAGAAGCTTTCTTT. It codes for CASSPGQGIEAFF.

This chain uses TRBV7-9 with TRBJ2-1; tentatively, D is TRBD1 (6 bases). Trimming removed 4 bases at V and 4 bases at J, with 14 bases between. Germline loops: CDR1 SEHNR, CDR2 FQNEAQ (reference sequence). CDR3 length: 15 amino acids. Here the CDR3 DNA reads TGTGCCAGCAGCTACGACAGGACCCTTTACAATGAGCAGTTCTTC. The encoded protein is CASSYDRTLYNEQFF.

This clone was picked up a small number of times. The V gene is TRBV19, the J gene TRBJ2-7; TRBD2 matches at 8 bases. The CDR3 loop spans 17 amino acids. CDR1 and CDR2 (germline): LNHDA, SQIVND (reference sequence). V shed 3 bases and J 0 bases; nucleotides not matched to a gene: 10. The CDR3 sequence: CASSIALAGYSSYEQYF. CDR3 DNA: TGTGCCAGTAGTATTGCCCTAGCGGGCTACAGCTCCTACGAGCAGTACTTC.

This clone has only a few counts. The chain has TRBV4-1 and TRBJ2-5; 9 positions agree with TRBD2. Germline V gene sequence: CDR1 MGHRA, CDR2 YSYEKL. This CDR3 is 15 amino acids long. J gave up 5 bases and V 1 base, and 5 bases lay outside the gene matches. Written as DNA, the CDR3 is TGCGCCAGCAGCCAAGCTCGAGGACTAGCGGAGACCCAGTACTTC. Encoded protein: CASSQARGLAETQYF.